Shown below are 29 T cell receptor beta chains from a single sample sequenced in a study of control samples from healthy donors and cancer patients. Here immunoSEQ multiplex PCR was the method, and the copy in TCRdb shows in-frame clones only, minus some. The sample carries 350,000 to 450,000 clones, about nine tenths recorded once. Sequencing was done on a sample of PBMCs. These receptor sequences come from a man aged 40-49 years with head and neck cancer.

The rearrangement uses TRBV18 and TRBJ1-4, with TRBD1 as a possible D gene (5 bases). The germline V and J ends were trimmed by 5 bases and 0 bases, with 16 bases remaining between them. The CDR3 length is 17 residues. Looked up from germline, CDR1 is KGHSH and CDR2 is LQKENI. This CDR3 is CASSSLETGATNEKLFF. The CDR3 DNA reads TGTGCCAGCTCATCCCTGGAGACGGGGGCAACTAATGAAAAACTGTTTTTT. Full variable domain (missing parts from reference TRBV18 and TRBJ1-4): NAGVMQNPRHLVRRRGQEARLRCSPMKGHSHVYWYRQLPEEGLKFMVYLQKENIIDESGMPKERFSAEFPKEGPSILRIQQVVRGDSAAYFCASSSLETGATNEKLFFGSGTQLSVL.

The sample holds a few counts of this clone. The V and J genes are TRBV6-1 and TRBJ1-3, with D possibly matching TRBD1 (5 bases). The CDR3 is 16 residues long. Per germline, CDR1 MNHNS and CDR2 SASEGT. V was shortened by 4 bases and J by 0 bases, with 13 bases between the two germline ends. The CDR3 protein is CASSAGTVGSGNTIYF. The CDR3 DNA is TGTGCCAGCAGTGCCGGGACGGTTGGCTCTGGAAACACCATATATTTT.

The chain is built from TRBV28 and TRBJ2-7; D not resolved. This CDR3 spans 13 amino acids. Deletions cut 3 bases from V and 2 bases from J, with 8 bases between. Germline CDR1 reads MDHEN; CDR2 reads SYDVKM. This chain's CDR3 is CASSFRTPYEQYF. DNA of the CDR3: TGTGCCAGCAGTTTCAGGACCCCCTACGAGCAGTACTTC. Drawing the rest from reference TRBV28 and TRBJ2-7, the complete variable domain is DVKVTQSSRYLVKRTGEKVFLECVQDMDHENMFWYRQDPGLGLRLIYFSYDVKMKEKGDIPEGYSVSREKKERFSLILESASTNQTSMYLCASSFRTPYEQYFGPGTRLTVT.

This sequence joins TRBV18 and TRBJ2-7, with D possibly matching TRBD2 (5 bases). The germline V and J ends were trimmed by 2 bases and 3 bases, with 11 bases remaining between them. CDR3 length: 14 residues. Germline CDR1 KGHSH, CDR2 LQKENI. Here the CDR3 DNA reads TGTGCCAGCTCACCAAGCGGACCTCACTACGAGCAGTACTTC. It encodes CASSPSGPHYEQYF.

The CDR3 spells CASSRARGQITGDTEAFF. The CDR3 DNA reads as TGTGCCAGCAGTCGTGCCCGAGGCCAAATCACAGGGGACACTGAAGCTTTCTTT. V is TRBV6-6 and J is TRBJ1-1; TRBD1 aligns across 7 bases. The germline V gene has CDR1 MNHNY and CDR2 SVGAGI (reference sequence). The trim removed 5 bases at V and 3 bases at J, leaving 18 bases unmatched. This CDR3 is built from 18 residues.

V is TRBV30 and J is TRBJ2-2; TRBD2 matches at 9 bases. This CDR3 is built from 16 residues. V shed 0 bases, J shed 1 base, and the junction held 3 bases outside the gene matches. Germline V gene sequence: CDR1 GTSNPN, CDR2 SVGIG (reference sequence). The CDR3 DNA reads TGTGCCTGGAGTGTACCAGCGGGGGGGAACACCGGGGAGCTGTTTTTT. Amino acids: CAWSVPAGGNTGELFF.

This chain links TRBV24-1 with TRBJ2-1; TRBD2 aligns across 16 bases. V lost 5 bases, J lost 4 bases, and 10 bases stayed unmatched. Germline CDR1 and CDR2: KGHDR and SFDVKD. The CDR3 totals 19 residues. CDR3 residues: CATSGQGTSGGASYNEQFF. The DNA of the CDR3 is TGTGCCACCAGTGGGCAAGGGACTAGCGGGGGGGCTTCGTACAATGAGCAGTTCTTC.

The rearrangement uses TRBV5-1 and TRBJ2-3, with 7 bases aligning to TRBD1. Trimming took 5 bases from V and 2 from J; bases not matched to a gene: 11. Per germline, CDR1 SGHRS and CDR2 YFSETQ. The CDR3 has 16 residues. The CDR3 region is CASSPTSTGVTDTQYF. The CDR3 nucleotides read TGCGCCAGCAGTCCGACTTCAACAGGGGTCACAGATACGCAGTATTTT.

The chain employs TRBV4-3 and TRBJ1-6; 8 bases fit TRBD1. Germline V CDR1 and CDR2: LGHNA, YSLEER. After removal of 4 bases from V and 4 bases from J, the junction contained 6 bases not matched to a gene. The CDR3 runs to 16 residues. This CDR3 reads CASSPGTGLYNSPLHF. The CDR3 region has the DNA TGCGCCAGCAGCCCAGGGACAGGCTTGTATAATTCACCCCTCCACTTT.

CDR3 sequence reads: CASSPGRGPYEQFF. For the CDR3, the DNA is TGTGCCAGCTCCCCGGGACGCGGCCCCTATGAGCAGTTCTTC. The genes are TRBV18 and TRBJ2-1, with D perhaps TRBD1 or TRBD2 (5 bases each). There are 14 residues in the CDR3. Germline CDR1 is KGHSH and CDR2 is LQKENI. V was cut by 6 bases and J by 8 bases, with 17 bases left in between. Filled out from reference TRBV18 and TRBJ2-1, the complete variable domain reads NAGVMQNPRHLVRRRGQEARLRCSPMKGHSHVYWYRQLPEEGLKFMVYLQKENIIDESGMPKERFSAEFPKEGPSILRIQQVVRGDSAAYFCASSPGRGPYEQFFGPGTRLTVL.

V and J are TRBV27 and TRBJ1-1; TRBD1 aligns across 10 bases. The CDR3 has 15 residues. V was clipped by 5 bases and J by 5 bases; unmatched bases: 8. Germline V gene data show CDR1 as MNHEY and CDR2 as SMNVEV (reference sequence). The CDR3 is CASSLGTGVRTEAFF. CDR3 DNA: TGTGCCAGCAGTCTAGGGACAGGGGTTCGGACTGAAGCTTTCTTT.

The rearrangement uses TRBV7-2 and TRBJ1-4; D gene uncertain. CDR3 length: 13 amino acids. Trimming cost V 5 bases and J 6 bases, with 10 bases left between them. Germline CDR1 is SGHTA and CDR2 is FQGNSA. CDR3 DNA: TGTGCCAGCAGCGTTGTCCTCTATGAAAAACTGTTTTTT. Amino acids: CASSVVLYEKLFF.

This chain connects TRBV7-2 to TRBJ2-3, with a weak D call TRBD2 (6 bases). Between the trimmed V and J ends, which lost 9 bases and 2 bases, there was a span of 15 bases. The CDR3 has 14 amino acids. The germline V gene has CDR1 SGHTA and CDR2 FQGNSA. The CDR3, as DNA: TGTGCCAGTCGGGGCGGGACTGTCACAGATACGCAGTATTTT. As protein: CASRGGTVTDTQYF.

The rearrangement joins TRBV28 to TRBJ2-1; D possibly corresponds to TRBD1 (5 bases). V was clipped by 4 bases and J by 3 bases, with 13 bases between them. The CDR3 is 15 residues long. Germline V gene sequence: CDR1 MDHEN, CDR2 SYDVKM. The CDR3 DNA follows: TGTGCCAGCAGTTCTAGGGGTGCAAACTACAATGAGCAGTTCTTC. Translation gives CASSSRGANYNEQFF.

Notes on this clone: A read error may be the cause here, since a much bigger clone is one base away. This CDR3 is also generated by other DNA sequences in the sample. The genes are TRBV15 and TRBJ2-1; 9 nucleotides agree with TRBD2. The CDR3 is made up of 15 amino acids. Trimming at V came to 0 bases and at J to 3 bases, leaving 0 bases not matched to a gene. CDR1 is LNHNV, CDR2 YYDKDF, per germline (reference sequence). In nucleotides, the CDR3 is TGTGCCACCAGCAGAGATAGCGGGGGCTACAATGAGCAGTTCTTC. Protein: CATSRDSGGYNEQFF.

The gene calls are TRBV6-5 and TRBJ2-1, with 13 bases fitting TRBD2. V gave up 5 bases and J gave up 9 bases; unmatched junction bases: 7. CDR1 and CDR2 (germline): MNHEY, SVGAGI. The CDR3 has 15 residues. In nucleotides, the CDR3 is TGTGCCAGCAGTCCGACTAGCGGGGGGTCCCGTGAGCAGTTCTTC. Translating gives CASSPTSGGSREQFF.

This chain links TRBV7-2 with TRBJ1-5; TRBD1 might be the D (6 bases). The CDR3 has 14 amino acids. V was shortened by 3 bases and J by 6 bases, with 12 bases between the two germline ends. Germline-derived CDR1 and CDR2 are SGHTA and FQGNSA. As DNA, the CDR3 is TGTGCCAGCAGCTTCCTTGGACAGCCTCAGCCCCAGCATTTT. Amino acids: CASSFLGQPQPQHF. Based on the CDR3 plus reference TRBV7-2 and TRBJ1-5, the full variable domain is GAGVSQSPSNKVTEKGKDVELRCDPISGHTALYWYRQSLGQGLEFLIYFQGNSAPDKSGLPSDRFSAERTGGSVSTLTIQRTQQEDSAVYLCASSFLGQPQPQHFGDGTRLSIL.

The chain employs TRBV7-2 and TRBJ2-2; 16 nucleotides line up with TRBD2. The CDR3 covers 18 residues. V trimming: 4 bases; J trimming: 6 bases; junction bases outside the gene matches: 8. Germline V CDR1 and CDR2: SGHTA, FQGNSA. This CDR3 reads CASSYPGTSGGAAGELFF. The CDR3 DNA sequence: TGTGCCAGCAGCTACCCCGGGACTAGCGGGGGGGCCGCCGGGGAGCTGTTTTTT.

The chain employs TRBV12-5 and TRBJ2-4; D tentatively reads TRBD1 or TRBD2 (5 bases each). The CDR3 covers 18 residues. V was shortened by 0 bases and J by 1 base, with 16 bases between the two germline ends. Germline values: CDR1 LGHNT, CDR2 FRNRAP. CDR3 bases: TGTGCTAGTGGTTTGGTACTATCCCCCAGGGAGGCCAAAAACATTCAGTACTTC. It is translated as CASGLVLSPREAKNIQYF.

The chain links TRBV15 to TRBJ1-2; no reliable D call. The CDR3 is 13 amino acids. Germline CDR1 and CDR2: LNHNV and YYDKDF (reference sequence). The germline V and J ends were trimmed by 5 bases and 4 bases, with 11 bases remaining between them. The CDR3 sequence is CATSRPTSYGYTF. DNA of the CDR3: TGTGCCACCAGCCGCCCGACCTCCTATGGCTACACCTTC.

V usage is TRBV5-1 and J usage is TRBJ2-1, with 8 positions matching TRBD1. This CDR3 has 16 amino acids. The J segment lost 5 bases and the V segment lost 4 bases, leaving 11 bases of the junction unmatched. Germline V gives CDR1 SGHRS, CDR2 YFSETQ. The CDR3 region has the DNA TGCGCCAGCAGCATGTTGACAGGGGAAATCCACAATGAGCAGTTCTTC. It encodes CASSMLTGEIHNEQFF.

The DNA for the CDR3 is TGTGCCAGCAGTTACGACGCAACTAATGAAAAACTGTTTTTT. Translating it yields CASSYDATNEKLFF. J is TRBJ1-4 and V is TRBV6-2 or TRBV6-3; D gene ambiguous. Between the trimmed V and J ends, which lost 2 bases and 0 bases, there was a span of 4 bases. Germline CDR1 and CDR2: MNHEY and SVGEGT. The CDR3 totals 14 residues.

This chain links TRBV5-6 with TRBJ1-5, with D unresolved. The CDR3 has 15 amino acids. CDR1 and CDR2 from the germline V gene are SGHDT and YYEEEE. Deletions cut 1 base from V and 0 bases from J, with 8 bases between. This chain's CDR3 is CASSLKQNSNQPQHF. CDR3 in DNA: TGTGCCAGCAGCTTGAAACAGAATAGCAATCAGCCCCAGCATTTT. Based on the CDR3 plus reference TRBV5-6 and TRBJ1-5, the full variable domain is DAGVTQSPTHLIKTRGQQVTLRCSPKSGHDTVSWYQQALGQGPQFIFQYYEEEERQRGNFPDRFSGHQFPNYSSELNVNALLLGDSALYLCASSLKQNSNQPQHFGDGTRLSIL.

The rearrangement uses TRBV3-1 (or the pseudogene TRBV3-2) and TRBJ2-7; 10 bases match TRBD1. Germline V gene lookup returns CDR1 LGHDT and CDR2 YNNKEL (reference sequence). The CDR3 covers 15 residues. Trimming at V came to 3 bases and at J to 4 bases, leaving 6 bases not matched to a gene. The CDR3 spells CASSQLPDRGYEQYF. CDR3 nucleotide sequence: TGTGCCAGCAGCCAGCTTCCGGACAGGGGGTACGAGCAGTACTTC.

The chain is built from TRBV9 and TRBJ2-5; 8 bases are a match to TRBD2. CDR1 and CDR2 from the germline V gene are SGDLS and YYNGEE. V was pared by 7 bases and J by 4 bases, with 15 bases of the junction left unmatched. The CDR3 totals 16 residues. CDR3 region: CASRPGGPGSRETQYF. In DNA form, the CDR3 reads TGTGCCAGCCGACCGGGAGGGCCCGGAAGTAGAGAGACCCAGTACTTC.

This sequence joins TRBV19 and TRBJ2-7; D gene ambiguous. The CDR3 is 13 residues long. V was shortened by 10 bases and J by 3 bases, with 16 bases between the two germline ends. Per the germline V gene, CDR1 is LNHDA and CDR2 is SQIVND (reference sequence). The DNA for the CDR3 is TGTGCCACTGCCGTTACAGCCGACTACGAGCAGTACTTC. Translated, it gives CATAVTADYEQYF.

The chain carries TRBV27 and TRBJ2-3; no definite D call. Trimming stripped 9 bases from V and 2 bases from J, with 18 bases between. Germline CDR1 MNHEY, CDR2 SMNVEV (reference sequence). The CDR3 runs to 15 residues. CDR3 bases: TGTGCCAGTCGTTTCAGGCAGTACCACACAGATACGCAGTATTTT. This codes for CASRFRQYHTDTQYF.

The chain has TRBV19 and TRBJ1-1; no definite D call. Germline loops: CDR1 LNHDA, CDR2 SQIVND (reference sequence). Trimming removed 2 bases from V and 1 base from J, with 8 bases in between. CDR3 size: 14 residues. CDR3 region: CASSIHAENTEAFF. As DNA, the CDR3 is TGTGCCAGTAGTATACACGCCGAGAACACTGAAGCTTTCTTT. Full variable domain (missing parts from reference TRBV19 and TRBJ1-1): DGGITQSPKYLFRKEGQNVTLSCEQNLNHDAMYWYRQDPGQGLRLIYYSQIVNDFQKGDIAEGYSVSREKKESFPLTVTSAQKNPTAFYLCASSIHAENTEAFFGQGTRLTVV.

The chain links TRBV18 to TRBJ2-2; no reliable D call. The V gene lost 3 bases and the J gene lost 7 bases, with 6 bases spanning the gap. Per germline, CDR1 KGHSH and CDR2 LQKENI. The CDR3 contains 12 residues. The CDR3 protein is CASSPSIGELFF. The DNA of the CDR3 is TGTGCCAGCTCACCCTCGATCGGGGAGCTGTTTTTT.